This is a list of T cell receptor beta chains from one sample in a study of blood T cell repertoires in COVID-19. Some clones are missing from TCRdb's copy, which holds only in-frame ones; the method was immunoSEQ multiplex PCR. The profile shows 350,000 to 400,000 clones, about 88% of them singletons. Sequencing input: peripheral blood. Receptors originate from a woman aged 60 to 75 with COVID-19, enrolled during active disease. Each CDR3 is given with its conserved first and last residue. A D gene is named only where the DNA matches it firmly. Size is stated for part of the rows, as once, few or many counts, or as a class when the clone is expanded.

v_gene	d_gene	j_gene	abundance	CDR3aa	CDR3nt
TRBV4-2	NA	TRBJ1-5	NA	CASSPGGDNQPQHF	TGTGCCAGCAGCCCCGGGGGGGATAATCAGCCCCAGCATTTT
TRBV6-1	NA	TRBJ2-1	NA	CASSDRENNEQFF	TGTGCCAGCAGTGATCGGGAAAACAATGAGCAGTTCTTC
TRBV3-1/TRBV3-2	TRBD1	TRBJ2-5	NA	CASSLEGARTEETQYF	TGTGCCAGCAGCCTCGAGGGGGCGCGGACAGAAGAGACCCAGTACTTC
TRBV30	TRBD2	TRBJ2-1	NA	CAWRETSGYNEQFF	TGTGCCTGGAGGGAAACTAGCGGCTACAATGAGCAGTTCTTC
TRBV5-1	TRBD1	TRBJ2-7	few	CASSSGQVSGGEQYF	TGCGCCAGCAGCTCGGGACAGGTCTCCGGGGGCGAGCAGTACTTC
TRBV20-1	TRBD2	TRBJ2-5	NA	CSASPGLAEETQYF	TGCAGTGCTAGTCCGGGACTAGCGGAAGAGACCCAGTACTTC
TRBV6-5	NA	TRBJ1-4	once	CASSRRTDWGEKLFF	TGTGCCAGCAGTCGGAGGACGGACTGGGGTGAAAAACTGTTTTTT
TRBV5-1	TRBD1	TRBJ2-5	NA	CASSTWTGPEETQYF	TGCGCCAGCAGCACCTGGACAGGGCCTGAAGAGACCCAGTACTTC
TRBV4-1	TRBD1	TRBJ1-2	NA	CASSQGQGAVYGYTF	TGCGCCAGCAGCCAAGGACAGGGGGCTGTCTATGGCTACACCTTC
TRBV19	TRBD1	TRBJ1-5	once	CASSIQEGTGNQPQHF	TGTGCCAGTAGTATCCAGGAGGGGACAGGCAATCAGCCCCAGCATTTT
TRBV7-8	NA	TRBJ2-2	few	CASRFSAGSGELFF	TGTGCCAGCAGGTTTTCCGCGGGGAGCGGGGAGCTGTTTTTT
TRBV19	NA	TRBJ1-2	once	CASSIWGFGGDGYTF	TGTGCCAGTAGTATATGGGGGTTCGGAGGGGATGGCTACACCTTC
TRBV9	NA	TRBJ2-1	once	CASSVQGWVGNEQFF	TGTGCCAGCAGCGTACAGGGATGGGTAGGCAATGAGCAGTTCTTC
TRBV4-1	NA	TRBJ1-1	NA	CASSQAQVRGEAFF	TGCGCCAGCAGCCAAGCTCAGGTCCGTGGTGAAGCTTTCTTT
TRBV6-5	TRBD1	TRBJ1-2	NA	CASRRDRGPIYGYTF	TGTGCCAGCAGGAGGGACAGGGGGCCTATTTATGGCTACACCTTC
TRBV2	NA	TRBJ1-2	NA	CASTLDRSYGYTF	TGTGCCAGCACTTTAGACAGAAGCTATGGCTACACCTTC
TRBV5-6	TRBD1	TRBJ2-1	NA	CASSWRQGRFNEQFF	TGTGCCAGCAGCTGGAGACAGGGAAGGTTCAATGAGCAGTTCTTC